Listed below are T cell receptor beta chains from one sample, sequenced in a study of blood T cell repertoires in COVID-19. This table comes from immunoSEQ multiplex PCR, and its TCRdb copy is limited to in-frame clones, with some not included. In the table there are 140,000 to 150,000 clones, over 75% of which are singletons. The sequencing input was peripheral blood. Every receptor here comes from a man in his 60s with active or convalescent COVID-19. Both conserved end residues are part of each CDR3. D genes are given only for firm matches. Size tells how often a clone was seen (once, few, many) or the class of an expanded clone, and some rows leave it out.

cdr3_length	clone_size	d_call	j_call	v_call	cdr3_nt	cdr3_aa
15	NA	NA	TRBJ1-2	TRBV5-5	TGTGCCAGCAGCTTGGCCATAACAGCCAACTATGGCTACACCTTC	CASSLAITANYGYTF
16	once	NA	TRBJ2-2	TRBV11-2	TGTGCCAGCAGCCGCCGGAGCGGATCGAACACCGGGGAGCTGTTTTTT	CASSRRSGSNTGELFF
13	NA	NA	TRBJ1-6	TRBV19	TGTGCCAGTAGCGTTTTACAGGGCTCACCCCTCCACTTT	CASSVLQGSPLHF
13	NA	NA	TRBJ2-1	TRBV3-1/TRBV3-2	TGTGCCAGCAGCCAAGTGACAGGAGCTGAGCAGTTCTTC	CASSQVTGAEQFF
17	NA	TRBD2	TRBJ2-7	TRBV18	TGTGCCAGCTCACCTCCCCGTGTCGAGGGAGGGGACTACGAGCAGTACTTC	CASSPPRVEGGDYEQYF
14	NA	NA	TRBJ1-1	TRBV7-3	TGTGCCAGCAGCTTGGTGGCAGTGAACACTGAAGCTTTCTTT	CASSLVAVNTEAFF
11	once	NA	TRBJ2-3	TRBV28	TGTGCCAGCAGAGTCCAGGATACGCAGTATTTT	CASRVQDTQYF
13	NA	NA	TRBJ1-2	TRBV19	TGTGCCAGTAGTATACAGGCAGGTTATGGCTACACCTTC	CASSIQAGYGYTF
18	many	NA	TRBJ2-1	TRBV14	TGTGCCAGCAGCCAAGCATTCGGCGGACAAAATAGTTACAATGAGCAGTTCTTC	CASSQAFGGQNSYNEQFF
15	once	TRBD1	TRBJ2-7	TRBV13	TGTGCCAGCAGCTTAAGCTGGGACAGGACCTACGAGCAGTACTTC	CASSLSWDRTYEQYF
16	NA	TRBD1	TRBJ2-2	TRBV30	TGTGCCTGGAGTGTAAGGCAGGGGGTGAACACCGGGGAGCTGTTTTTT	CAWSVRQGVNTGELFF
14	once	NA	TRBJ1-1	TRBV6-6	TGTGCCAGCCACAGGGAGCGAATGAACACTGAAGCTTTCTTT	CASHRERMNTEAFF
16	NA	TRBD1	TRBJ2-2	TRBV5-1	TGCGCCAGCAGGTCGACAGGGGGCTATGGTACCGGGGAGCTGTTTTTT	CASRSTGGYGTGELFF
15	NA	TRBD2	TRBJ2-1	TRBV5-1	TGCGCCAGCAGCCCAAGGACTAGCGGACACAATGAGCAGTTCTTC	CASSPRTSGHNEQFF
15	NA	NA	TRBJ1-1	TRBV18	TGTGCCAGCTCACCCTCGAACAGGGAGAACACTGAAGCTTTCTTT	CASSPSNRENTEAFF
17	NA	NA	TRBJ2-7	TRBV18	TGTGCCAGCTCACCCTCGAGCGGCGGTGCAAGCTCCTACGAGCAGTACTTC	CASSPSSGGASSYEQYF
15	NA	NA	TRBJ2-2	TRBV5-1	TGCGCCAGCAGCTTGCCAGGTACAAGCACCGGGGAGCTGTTTTTT	CASSLPGTSTGELFF
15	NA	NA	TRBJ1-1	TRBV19	TGTGCCAGTAGGGCATTTGACGAGCGACGGGCTGAAGCTTTCTTT	CASRAFDERRAEAFF
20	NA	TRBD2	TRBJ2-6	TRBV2	TGTGCCAGCAGTGAAGAGGAAGGGAGCGGGACCCTAGCTGGGGCCAACGTCCTGACTTTC	CASSEEEGSGTLAGANVLTF
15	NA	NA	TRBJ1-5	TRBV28	TGTGCCAGCAGTTTTGGGACGGAGGGAGTTCGGCCCCAGCATTTT	CASSFGTEGVRPQHF
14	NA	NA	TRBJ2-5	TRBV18	TGTGCCAGCTCACTCAACAGGCAACAAGAGACCCAGTACTTC	CASSLNRQQETQYF
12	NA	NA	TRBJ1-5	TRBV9	TGTGCCAGCAGCGCCGGGGGTCAGCCCCAGCATTTT	CASSAGGQPQHF
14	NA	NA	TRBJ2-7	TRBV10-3	TGTGCCATCAGTGAGTTCGGCGGCGGATACGAGCAGTACTTC	CAISEFGGGYEQYF
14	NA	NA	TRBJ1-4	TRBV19	TGTGCCAGTAGTAGGACAGCCGCTAATGAAAAACTGTTTTTT	CASSRTAANEKLFF
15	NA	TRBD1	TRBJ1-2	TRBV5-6	TGTGCCAGCAGCCAACGGGACAGGGGGCTTAATGGCTACACCTTC	CASSQRDRGLNGYTF
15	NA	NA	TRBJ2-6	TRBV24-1	TGTGCCACCAGTGTAGGACAGACTGGGGCCAACGTCCTGACTTTC	CATSVGQTGANVLTF
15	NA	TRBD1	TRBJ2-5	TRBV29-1	TGCAGCGTAAATAACTTGAACAGGGGAAGGGAGACCCAGTACTTC	CSVNNLNRGRETQYF
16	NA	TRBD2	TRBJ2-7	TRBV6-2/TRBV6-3	TGTGCCAGCAGCCGCCACACTAGCGGGAGAATGTACGAGCAGTACTTC	CASSRHTSGRMYEQYF
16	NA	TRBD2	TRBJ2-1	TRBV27	TGTGCCAGTTCTTCAACTAGCGGGAGGGCCTACAATGAGCAGTTCTTC	CASSSTSGRAYNEQFF
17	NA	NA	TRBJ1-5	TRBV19	TGTGCCAGTAGCCACAGAACCAAACTCCAGGAAAATCAGCCCCAGCATTTT	CASSHRTKLQENQPQHF
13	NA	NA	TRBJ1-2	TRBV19	TGTGCCAGTAGTAGGACAGCTCCCTATGGCTACACCTTC	CASSRTAPYGYTF
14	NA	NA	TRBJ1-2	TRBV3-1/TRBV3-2	TGTGCCAGCAGTGCGTTACGGGCTAACTATGGCTACACCTTC	CASSALRANYGYTF
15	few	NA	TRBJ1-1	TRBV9	TGTGCCAGCAGCGTAGAATCGACAATGAACACTGAAGCTTTCTTT	CASSVESTMNTEAFF
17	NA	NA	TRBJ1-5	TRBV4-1	TGCGCCAGCAGCCAAGAGGGGATTGACAGTACGAATCAGCCCCAGCATTTT	CASSQEGIDSTNQPQHF
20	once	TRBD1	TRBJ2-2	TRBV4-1	TGCGCCAGCAGCCAAAGAGTCGACGGGACAGCTAGGACTAACACCGGGGAGCTGTTTTTT	CASSQRVDGTARTNTGELFF
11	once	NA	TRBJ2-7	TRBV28	TGTGCCAGCAGTTTTAGCCGGGAGCAGTACTTC	CASSFSREQYF
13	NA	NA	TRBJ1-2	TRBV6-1	TGTGCCAGCAGTGAAGTTAGAAACTATGGCTACACCTTC	CASSEVRNYGYTF
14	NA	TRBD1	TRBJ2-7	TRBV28	TGTGCCAGCCTGGGGACAGGGGGCGAGTACGAGCAGTACTTC	CASLGTGGEYEQYF
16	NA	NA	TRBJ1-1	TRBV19	TGTGCCAGTAGTATCTTGACTCCCCCGGGAAACACTGAAGCTTTCTTT	CASSILTPPGNTEAFF
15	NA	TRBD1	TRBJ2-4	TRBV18	TGTGCCAGCTCACCCCGACAGGGCCCCAAAAACATTCAGTACTTC	CASSPRQGPKNIQYF
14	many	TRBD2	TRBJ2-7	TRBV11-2	TGTGCCAGCAGGAAGCTAGCGGGAGGCTACGAGCAGTACTTC	CASRKLAGGYEQYF
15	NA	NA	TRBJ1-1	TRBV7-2	TGTGCCAGCAGCTATGGCGGTGGGGGGGGCGCTGAAGCTTTCTTT	CASSYGGGGGAEAFF
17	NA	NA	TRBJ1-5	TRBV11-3	TGTGCCAGCAGCTTAGCTGCGGCAGAGTATAGCAATCAGCCCCAGCATTTT	CASSLAAAEYSNQPQHF
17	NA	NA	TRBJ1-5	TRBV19	TGTGCCAGTAGTATTTCTCGGAGCAACGTAATCAATCAGCCCCAGCATTTT	CASSISRSNVINQPQHF
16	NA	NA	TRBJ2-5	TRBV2	TGTGCCAGCAGTGAACCGGTTACTCCTTACCAAGAGACCCAGTACTTC	CASSEPVTPYQETQYF
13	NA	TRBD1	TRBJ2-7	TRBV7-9	TGTGCCAGCAGCTCGACAGGGACCTACGAGCAGTACTTC	CASSSTGTYEQYF
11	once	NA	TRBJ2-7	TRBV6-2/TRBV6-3	TGTGCCAGCAGTTACGGGGCAAAGCAGTACTTC	CASSYGAKQYF
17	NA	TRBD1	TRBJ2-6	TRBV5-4	TGTGCCAGCAGCTTGGACAGGGGAGCACGGGGGGCCAACGTCCTGACTTTC	CASSLDRGARGANVLTF
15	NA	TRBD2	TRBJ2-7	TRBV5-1	TGCGCCAGCAGCTCTAGCGGGAGGGCCCTGGGAGAGCAGTACTTC	CASSSSGRALGEQYF
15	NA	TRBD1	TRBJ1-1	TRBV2	TGTGCCAGCGAACAGTTGACAGGGGGAGGAACTGAAGCTTTCTTT	CASEQLTGGGTEAFF
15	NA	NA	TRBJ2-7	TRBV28	TGTGCCAGCAGTTTGGGGCGGAAGAGCTCCTACGAGCGGTACTTC	CASSLGRKSSYERYF
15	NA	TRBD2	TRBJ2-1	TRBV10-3	TGTGCCATCAGTGATTGGGGGGGAGACTACAATGAGCAGTTCTTC	CAISDWGGDYNEQFF
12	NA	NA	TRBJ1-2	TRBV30	TGTGCCTGGAGCAGACAGAGCTATGGCTACACCTTC	CAWSRQSYGYTF
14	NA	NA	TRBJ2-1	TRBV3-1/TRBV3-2	TGTGCCAGCAGCCAAGGTCCGGGTTACAATGAGCAGTTCTTC	CASSQGPGYNEQFF
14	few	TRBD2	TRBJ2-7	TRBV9	TGTGCCAGCAGCCCGGGACTAGCGAAGAACGAGCAGTACTTC	CASSPGLAKNEQYF
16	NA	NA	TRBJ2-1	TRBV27	TGTGCCAGCAGTCCCCTGCTAGCGCTAACCTACAATGAGCAGTTCTTC	CASSPLLALTYNEQFF
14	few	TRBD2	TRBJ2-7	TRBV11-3	TGTGCCAGCAGCTTAGCTAGCGGAAGCTACGAGCAGTACTTC	CASSLASGSYEQYF
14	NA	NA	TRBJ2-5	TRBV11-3	TGTGCCAGCAGCCAGGTCGGAGGTGGGGAGACCCAGTACTTC	CASSQVGGGETQYF
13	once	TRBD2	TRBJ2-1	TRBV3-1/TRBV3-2	TGTGCCAGCAGCCACGGACTAGTCGATGAGCAGTTCTTC	CASSHGLVDEQFF